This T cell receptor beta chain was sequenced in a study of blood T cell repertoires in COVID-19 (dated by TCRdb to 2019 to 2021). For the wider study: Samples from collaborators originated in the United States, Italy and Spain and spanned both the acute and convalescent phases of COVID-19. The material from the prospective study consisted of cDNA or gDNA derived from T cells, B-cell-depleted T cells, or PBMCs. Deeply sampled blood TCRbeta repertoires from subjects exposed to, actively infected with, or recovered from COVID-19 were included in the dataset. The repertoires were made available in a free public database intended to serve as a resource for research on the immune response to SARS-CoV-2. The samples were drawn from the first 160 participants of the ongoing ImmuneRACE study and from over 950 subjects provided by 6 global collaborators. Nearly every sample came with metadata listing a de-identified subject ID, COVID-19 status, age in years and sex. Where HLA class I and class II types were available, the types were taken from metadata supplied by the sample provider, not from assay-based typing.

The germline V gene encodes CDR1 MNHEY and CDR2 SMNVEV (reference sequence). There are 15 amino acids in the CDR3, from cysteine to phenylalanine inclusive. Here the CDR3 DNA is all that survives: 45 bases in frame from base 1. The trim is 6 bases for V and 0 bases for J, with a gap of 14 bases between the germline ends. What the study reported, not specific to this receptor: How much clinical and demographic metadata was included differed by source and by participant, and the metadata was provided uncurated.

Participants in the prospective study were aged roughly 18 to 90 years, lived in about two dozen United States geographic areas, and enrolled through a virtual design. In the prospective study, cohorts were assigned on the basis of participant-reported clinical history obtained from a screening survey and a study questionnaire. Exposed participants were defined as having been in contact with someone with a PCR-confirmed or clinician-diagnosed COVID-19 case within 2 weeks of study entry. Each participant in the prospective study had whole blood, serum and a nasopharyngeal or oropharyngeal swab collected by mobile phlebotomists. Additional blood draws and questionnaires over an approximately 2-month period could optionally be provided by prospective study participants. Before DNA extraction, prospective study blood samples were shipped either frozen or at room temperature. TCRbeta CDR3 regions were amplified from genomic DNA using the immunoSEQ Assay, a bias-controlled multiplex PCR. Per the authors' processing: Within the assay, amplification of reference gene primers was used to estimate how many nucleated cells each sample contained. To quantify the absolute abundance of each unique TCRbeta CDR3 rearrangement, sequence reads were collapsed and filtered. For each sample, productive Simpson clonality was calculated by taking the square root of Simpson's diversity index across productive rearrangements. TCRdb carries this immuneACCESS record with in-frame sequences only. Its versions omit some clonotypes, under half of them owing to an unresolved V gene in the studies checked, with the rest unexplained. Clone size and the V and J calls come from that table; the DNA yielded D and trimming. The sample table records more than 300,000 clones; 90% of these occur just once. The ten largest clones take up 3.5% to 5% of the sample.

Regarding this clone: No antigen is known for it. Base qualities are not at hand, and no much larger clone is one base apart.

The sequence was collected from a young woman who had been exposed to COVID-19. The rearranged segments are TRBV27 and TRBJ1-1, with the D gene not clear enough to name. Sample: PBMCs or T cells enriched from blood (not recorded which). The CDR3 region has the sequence CASRGLETMNTEAFF. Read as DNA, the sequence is TGTGCCAGCAGGGGCCTCGAGACCATGAACACTGAAGCTTTCTTT.